The 25 T cell receptor beta chains listed next were all sequenced from one sample in a study of PD-1 blockade in classical Hodgkin lymphoma. The patients all showed relapse after autologous stem cell transplantation, while their brentuximab vedotin exposure varied. Produced via immunoSEQ multiplex PCR; TCRdb's table is partial and in-frame only. The sample has about 46,000 clones; approximately 73% are singletons. The sample consisted of peripheral blood mononuclear cells (PBMCs), taken at baseline. The receptors here all came from a human donor with classical Hodgkin lymphoma.

V usage is TRBV5-1 and J usage is TRBJ2-2; the match to TRBD1 covers 8 bases. This CDR3 is 15 amino acids long. Losses at the gene ends were 4 bases for V and 1 base for J; bases not matched to a gene: 3. CDR1 and CDR2 from the germline V gene are SGHRS and YFSETQ. CDR3 sequence: CASSVTGGNTGELFF. The DNA for the CDR3 is TGCGCCAGCAGCGTTACAGGGGGGAACACCGGGGAGCTGTTTTTT.

The genes are TRBV5-1 and TRBJ2-1; 7 nucleotides line up with TRBD1. The CDR3 runs to 14 residues. The V segment lost 3 bases and the J segment 6 bases; nucleotides outside the gene matches: 6. Germline V gives CDR1 SGHRS, CDR2 YFSETQ. The CDR3 loop reads CASSWGQSFNEQFF. CDR3 DNA sequence: TGCGCCAGCAGCTGGGGACAGAGTTTCAATGAGCAGTTCTTC.

The genes are TRBV10-3 and TRBJ2-7; 7 bases map to TRBD2. In germline, CDR1 is ENHRY, CDR2 SYGVKD. Germline trimming cut 0 bases from V and 7 bases from J; bases unmatched to any gene: 12. There are 16 residues in the CDR3. Here the CDR3 DNA reads TGTGCCATCAGTGAGTCGAAAGCGGGGACGTTAAGGGAGCAGTACTTC. This encodes CAISESKAGTLREQYF.

The rearrangement joins TRBV5-1 to TRBJ2-7; 9 bases are shared with TRBD1. This CDR3 spans 15 amino acids. The germline gives CDR1 SGHRS, CDR2 YFSETQ. V trimming: 0 bases; J trimming: 2 bases; junction bases outside the gene matches: 3. The CDR3 here is CASSLVGTGTYEQYF. The DNA of the CDR3 is TGCGCCAGCAGCTTGGTGGGGACAGGGACCTACGAGCAGTACTTC.

J is TRBJ2-1 and V is TRBV28, with D hard to call. This CDR3 contains 14 residues. Trimming stripped 3 bases from V and 5 bases from J, with 11 bases between. The germline CDR1 and CDR2 sequences are MDHEN and SYDVKM. In nucleotides, the CDR3 is TGTGCCAGCAGTTTTAGGGCAGTTGACAATGAGCAGTTCTTC. This gives the protein CASSFRAVDNEQFF.

This clone was seen a few times. The rearrangement uses TRBV19 and TRBJ2-7; D is tentatively TRBD1 or TRBD2 (5 bases each). The ends were cut back, 6 bases at V and 2 bases at J, with 17 bases in the middle. The CDR3 spans 15 residues. Germline assignment: CDR1 LNHDA and CDR2 SQIVND (reference sequence). CDR3 sequence reads: CASRRDGVGPYEQYF. DNA of the CDR3: TGTGCCAGTAGGAGGGACGGAGTCGGGCCCTACGAGCAGTACTTC. Full variable domain (rest looked up from reference TRBV19 and TRBJ2-7): DGGITQSPKYLFRKEGQNVTLSCEQNLNHDAMYWYRQDPGQGLRLIYYSQIVNDFQKGDIAEGYSVSREKKESFPLTVTSAQKNPTAFYLCASRRDGVGPYEQYFGPGTRLTVT.

The J gene is TRBJ1-2, the V gene TRBV6-1, with no clear D. With 2 bases removed from V and 8 bases from J, the gap between germline ends came to 12 bases. Germline V gene data show CDR1 as MNHNS and CDR2 as SASEGT. There are 13 residues in the CDR3. As DNA, the CDR3 is TGTGCCAGCAGTGAATCGGCCCGGAGCGGCTACACCTTC. Its protein is CASSESARSGYTF.

This chain links TRBV19 with TRBJ2-5, with D perhaps TRBD2 (6 bases). Germline lookup yields CDR1 LNHDA and CDR2 SQIVND (reference sequence). Trimming shortened V by 3 bases and J by 9 bases, and 8 bases separated the two germline ends. The CDR3 consists of 11 residues. The CDR3 coding sequence is TGTGCCAGTAGTATGGGGGGAGCCCAGTACTTC. Its translation is CASSMGGAQYF.

This clone was counted between two and nine times. The chain combines TRBV19 with TRBJ1-2, with D uncertain. CDR1 is LNHDA and CDR2 is SQIVND in the germline V gene (reference sequence). This CDR3 spans 13 amino acids. Trimming pared 9 bases from V and 4 bases from J, leaving 15 bases between. This chain's CDR3 is CASTVEGSYGYTF. The CDR3 DNA follows: TGTGCCAGCACAGTGGAGGGATCCTATGGCTACACCTTC.

This chain links TRBV29-1 with TRBJ1-1, with TRBD1 matching 7 bases. Germline V gene data show CDR1 as SQVTM and CDR2 as ANQGSEA. CDR3 length: 14 amino acids. Losses at the gene ends were 5 bases for V and 3 bases for J; bases not matched to a gene: 9. CDR3 region: CSVLWTGLYTEAFF. CDR3 DNA: TGCAGCGTTTTATGGACAGGACTGTACACTGAAGCTTTCTTT.

The chain combines TRBV5-1 with TRBJ2-5, with 10 bases lining up with TRBD1. The V gene's germline CDR1 is SGHRS and CDR2 YFSETQ. The V segment lost 3 bases and the J segment 5 bases; nucleotides outside the gene matches: 7. The CDR3 is 15 residues long. CDR3 nucleotides: TGCGCCAGCAGCTCAGGACAGGGGGGGGTCGAGACCCAGTACTTC. Amino acids: CASSSGQGGVETQYF.

This clone has a handful of counts. The chain uses TRBV28 and TRBJ1-2; D remains ambiguous. V gave up 5 bases and J gave up 3 bases, with 16 bases separating them. The CDR3 spans 15 residues. Germline values: CDR1 MDHEN, CDR2 SYDVKM. The DNA of the CDR3 is TGTGCCAGCAGTCGCGGGATGCTAGACCACTATGGCTACACCTTC. It specifies CASSRGMLDHYGYTF.

The chain carries TRBV7-9 and TRBJ2-5; 10 bases line up with TRBD1. V lost 5 bases and J lost 5; bases outside the gene matches: 5. In germline, CDR1 is SEHNR, CDR2 FQNEAQ (reference sequence). The CDR3 is made up of 14 amino acids. CDR3 protein: CASSPGQGKETQYF. The CDR3 bases are TGTGCCAGCAGCCCGGGACAGGGGAAGGAGACCCAGTACTTC.

By share, this clone counts as medium-sized (0.01 to 0.1%). This chain uses TRBV19 with TRBJ1-1; D may be TRBD1 (5 bases). The CDR3 consists of 12 residues. Trimming removed 7 bases at V and 8 bases at J, with 14 bases between. The V gene's germline CDR1 is LNHDA and CDR2 SQIVND (reference sequence). The CDR3 DNA sequence: TGTGCCAGTACCCGGGACTCCCCCGAAGCTTTCTTT. Translated: CASTRDSPEAFF.

This clone was found a few times. The chain uses TRBV4-1 and TRBJ2-7; D possibly matches TRBD1 or TRBD2 (5 bases each). The CDR3 totals 17 residues. V was shortened by 3 bases and J by 4 bases, with 22 bases between the two germline ends. In germline, CDR1 is MGHRA, CDR2 YSYEKL. This CDR3 reads CASSQSGAQGAGYEQYF. CDR3 bases: TGCGCCAGCAGCCAGAGCGGTGCCCAGGGTGCAGGGTACGAGCAGTACTTC.

The chain is built from TRBV18 and TRBJ2-7; 9 bases agree with TRBD1. After removal of 4 bases from V and 3 bases from J, the junction contained 4 bases not matched to a gene. CDR1 is KGHSH and CDR2 is LQKENI in the germline V gene. The CDR3 runs 14 residues. CDR3 region: CASSQRDRDYEQYF. CDR3 coding DNA: TGTGCCAGCTCACAAAGGGACAGGGACTACGAGCAGTACTTC.

This chain's CDR3 is CASSGIGRNTEAFF. The CDR3 coding sequence is TGTGCCAGCAGTGGGATAGGGAGGAACACTGAAGCTTTCTTT. The gene calls are TRBV2 and TRBJ1-1; no reliable D call. Germline CDR1 SNHLY, CDR2 FYNNEI. V was shortened by 4 bases and J by 1 base, with 10 bases between the two germline ends. The CDR3 contains 14 residues.

The J gene is TRBJ2-5, the V gene TRBV6-1; 10 bases are shared with TRBD1. The end of the DNA is better explained by TRBJ2-7, so the J call may be wrong. Germline loops: CDR1 MNHNS, CDR2 SASEGT. The CDR3 is made up of 14 amino acids. The CDR3 is CASSWTGGAYEQYF. Written as DNA, the CDR3 is TGTGCCAGCAGTTGGACAGGGGGGGCCTACGAGCAGTACTTC.

The chain employs TRBV9 and TRBJ1-2, with 7 positions matching TRBD1. Trimming removed 3 bases from V and 6 bases from J; junction bases left unmatched: 11. Germline V gene lookup returns CDR1 SGDLS and CDR2 YYNGEE. The CDR3 spans 15 residues. The CDR3 coding sequence is TGTGCCAGCAGCGCGCAGGGGGGGATTTATGATGGCTACACCTTC. This gives the protein CASSAQGGIYDGYTF.

The V gene is TRBV7-2, the J gene TRBJ2-7, with D possibly being TRBD2 (6 bases). From germline, CDR1 is SGHTA and CDR2 FQGNSA. This CDR3 spans 14 amino acids. Trimming stripped 4 bases from V and 6 bases from J, with 16 bases between. CDR3 amino acids: CASSSRGTLGEQYF. CDR3 coding DNA: TGTGCCAGCAGCTCTCGGGGGACCCTGGGCGAGCAGTACTTC.

The chain joins TRBV19 to TRBJ1-2; D perhaps matches TRBD1 (5 bases). Trimming took off 2 bases at V and 4 bases at J, with 8 bases between the two ends. Germline V gene sequence: CDR1 LNHDA, CDR2 SQIVND (reference sequence). This CDR3 contains 13 residues. The DNA for the CDR3 is TGTGCCAGTAGTATAAGGGGAGGCTATGGCTACACCTTC. It codes for CASSIRGGYGYTF.

This chain joins TRBV7-8 and TRBJ1-4; TRBD1 might be the D (5 bases). Trimming left V 5 bases short and J 8 bases short, with 15 bases between. Per germline, CDR1 SGHVS and CDR2 FQNEAQ. CDR3 size: 14 residues. CDR3 bases: TGTGCCAGCAGCCCGCACGGGGGAAGCGAAAAACTGTTTTTT. Its protein is CASSPHGGSEKLFF.

The gene calls are TRBV27 and TRBJ1-1; unclear D gene. The CDR3 is 13 residues long. Germline V gene data show CDR1 as MNHEY and CDR2 as SMNVEV (reference sequence). Trimming took 5 bases from V and 0 from J, leaving 7 bases between them. CDR3 sequence: CASSTRLNTEAFF. CDR3 coding DNA: TGTGCCAGCAGTACACGCTTGAACACTGAAGCTTTCTTT.

V is TRBV6-7 and J is TRBJ1-6; unclear D gene. TRBV6-7 is an ORF, and what it does is uncertain. The CDR3 is 14 residues long. V was clipped by 4 bases and J by 7 bases, with 11 bases between them. For the CDR3, the DNA is TGTGCCAGCAGTTTTTCAGCGGTGAATTCACCCCTCCACTTT. This codes for CASSFSAVNSPLHF.

In this sample, this clone turned up once. V usage is TRBV10-3 and J usage is TRBJ1-6, with D hard to call. The CDR3 is 12 residues long. V was cut by 8 bases and J by 5 bases, with 7 bases left in between. Germline lookup yields CDR1 ENHRY and CDR2 SYGVKD. The CDR3 loop is CAIGGDNSPLHF. Written as DNA, the CDR3 is TGTGCCATCGGAGGCGATAATTCACCCCTCCACTTT.